These 23 T cell receptor beta chains originate from one sample sequenced in a study of blood T cell repertoires in COVID-19. Here immunoSEQ multiplex PCR was the method, and the copy in TCRdb shows in-frame clones only, minus some. The data contain about 60,000 clones, over 80% of them singletons. The sequenced sample was peripheral blood. These TCRs come from a man aged 55 to 70 with acute or convalescent COVID-19.

In its sample, this clone was seen once. Other DNA sequences in the same sample also yield this CDR3. The rearrangement links TRBV19 to TRBJ2-3, with D perhaps matching TRBD2 (5 bases). The CDR3 has 14 residues. V was pared by 3 bases and J by 3 bases, with 10 bases between. Germline V gene data show CDR1 as LNHDA and CDR2 as SQIVND (reference sequence). CDR3 sequence reads: CASSIGGGTDTQYF. The CDR3 DNA reads TGTGCCAGTAGTATCGGTGGCGGGACAGATACGCAGTATTTT.

V gene TRBV3-1 (or the pseudogene TRBV3-2) combines with J gene TRBJ2-5, with TRBD2 as a possible D gene (6 bases). The germline gives CDR1 LGHDT, CDR2 YNNKEL (reference sequence). This CDR3 spans 16 amino acids. V shed 0 bases and J shed 0 bases, with 11 bases lying between them. The CDR3 coding sequence is TGTGCCAGCAGCCAAGATTCTGCGGGACACCAAGAGACCCAGTACTTC. Translation gives CASSQDSAGHQETQYF.

This chain joins TRBV19 and TRBJ2-5; 8 nucleotides agree with TRBD2. The CDR3 contains 16 residues. V dropped 4 bases and J dropped 1; count of bases not matched to a gene: 8. The V gene's germline CDR1 is LNHDA and CDR2 SQIVND (reference sequence). CDR3 coding DNA: TGTGCCAGTAGTAGAACAAGCGGGAGCTCCCAAGAGACCCAGTACTTC. Its protein is CASSRTSGSSQETQYF.

V usage is TRBV29-1 and J usage is TRBJ2-7; 12 positions match TRBD1. The CDR3 loop spans 13 amino acids. Per germline, CDR1 SQVTM and CDR2 ANQGSEA. Trimming took 6 bases from V and 5 from J; bases not matched to a gene: 5. The CDR3 sequence: CSVDGTGGDEQYF. CDR3 bases: TGCAGCGTCGACGGGACAGGGGGCGACGAGCAGTACTTC.

The chain uses TRBV7-2 and TRBJ1-2; D is uncertain. Germline-derived CDR1 and CDR2 are SGHTA and FQGNSA. The CDR3 is made up of 18 amino acids. V lost 5 bases, J lost 2 bases, and 24 bases lay in between. The DNA of the CDR3 is TGTGCCAGCAGCCTTAGTGACGGGATAGGGTCCTCAAACTATGGCTACACCTTC. Its protein is CASSLSDGIGSSNYGYTF. The whole variable domain, filled in from reference TRBV7-2 and TRBJ1-2, reads GAGVSQSPSNKVTEKGKDVELRCDPISGHTALYWYRQSLGQGLEFLIYFQGNSAPDKSGLPSDRFSAERTGGSVSTLTIQRTQQEDSAVYLCASSLSDGIGSSNYGYTFGSGTRLTVV.

This clone was counted a single time. DNA for the CDR3: TGTGCCAGCAGCCTGGAGTTGGGTTCAATGAACACCGGGGAGCTGTTTTTT. Protein sequence: CASSLELGSMNTGELFF. The chain recombines TRBV7-9 with TRBJ2-2; D call uncertain. CDR1 and CDR2 (germline): SEHNR, FQNEAQ (reference sequence). CDR3 size: 17 residues. Trimming took 5 bases from V and 1 from J, leaving 17 bases between them.

J is TRBJ2-1 and V is TRBV7-3; possible D gene TRBD1, 6 bases. V lost 5 bases, J lost 1 base, and 9 bases lay in between. CDR1 and CDR2 from the germline V gene are SGHTA and FQGTGA. This CDR3 comprises 14 residues. The CDR3 is CASSPDRSYNEQFF. In DNA, the CDR3 is TGTGCCAGCAGCCCCGACAGGTCCTACAATGAGCAGTTCTTC.

The chain recombines TRBV27 with TRBJ1-5; possibly TRBD1 for D (6 bases). The CDR3 runs 14 residues. Germline V CDR1 and CDR2: MNHEY, SMNVEV (reference sequence). V lost 3 bases and J lost 1, with 7 bases in between. DNA of the CDR3: TGTGCCAGCAGTTTCACAGGGAGCAATCAGCCCCAGCATTTT. The encoded protein is CASSFTGSNQPQHF.

This chain uses TRBV2 with TRBJ2-1, with D maybe TRBD2 (6 bases). The germline CDR1 and CDR2 sequences are SNHLY and FYNNEI. There are 15 residues in the CDR3. Trimming stripped 2 bases from V and 2 bases from J, with 10 bases between. CDR3 loop: CASSELAVAYNEQFF. CDR3 nucleotide sequence: TGTGCCAGCAGTGAATTAGCGGTCGCCTACAATGAGCAGTTCTTC.

The chain is built from TRBV6-5 and TRBJ1-2, with 9 bases lining up with TRBD1. CDR1 is MNHEY and CDR2 is SVGAGI in the germline V gene. The ends lost 6 bases at V and 5 bases at J; junction bases unmatched: 7. This CDR3 spans 14 amino acids. The CDR3 loop reads CASSHRGLNYGYTF. For the CDR3, the DNA is TGTGCCAGCAGCCACAGGGGGCTAAATTATGGCTACACCTTC.

There are a few counts of this clone. This chain links TRBV6-2 or TRBV6-3 with TRBJ1-2; 8 bases align to TRBD1. Trimming took 5 bases from V and 3 from J; bases not matched to a gene: 14. CDR1 and CDR2 from the germline V gene are MNHEY and SVGEGT. The CDR3 totals 17 residues. CDR3 region: CASSKPWDRIKDYGYTF. For the CDR3, the DNA is TGTGCCAGCAGTAAACCCTGGGACAGGATAAAGGACTATGGCTACACCTTC.

In DNA, the CDR3 is TGCAGCGTTGAAGGAGGGTTGGGAAACATTCAGTACTTC. It yields the protein CSVEGGLGNIQYF. The chain carries TRBV29-1 and TRBJ2-4; D may be TRBD2 (5 bases). The CDR3 has 13 amino acids. CDR1 SQVTM and CDR2 ANQGSEA come from the germline V gene. V dropped 1 base and J dropped 6 bases, with 10 bases sitting between them.

The rearrangement joins TRBV19 to TRBJ2-2; TRBD1 matches 7 bases. The trim removed 3 bases at V and 10 bases at J, leaving 8 bases unmatched. The germline CDR1 and CDR2 sequences are LNHDA and SQIVND (reference sequence). The length of the CDR3 is 14 residues. The CDR3 is CASSITGVPEELFF. CDR3 bases: TGTGCCAGTAGTATTACAGGGGTACCGGAGGAGCTGTTTTTT.

The chain has TRBV16 and TRBJ2-7; the D is unclear. CDR1 and CDR2 (germline): KGHSY, FQNENV. V was shortened by 0 bases and J by 3 bases, with 3 bases between the two germline ends. This CDR3 spans 12 amino acids. As DNA, the CDR3 is TGTGCCAGCAGCCAATCGTACTACGAGCAGTACTTC. Translating gives CASSQSYYEQYF.

V gene TRBV25-1 combines with J gene TRBJ1-2, with a tentative D call TRBD1 (5 bases). This CDR3 has 14 residues. Germline-derived CDR1 and CDR2 are MGHDK and SYGVNS. V shed 5 bases and J shed 5 bases, with 15 bases lying between them. CDR3 nucleotides: TGTGCCAGCAGTACAGCGGGGGTATTGTATGGCTACACCTTC. It codes for CASSTAGVLYGYTF.

The chain joins TRBV25-1 to TRBJ2-1; possibly TRBD2 for D (6 bases). Trimming pared 7 bases from V and 6 bases from J, leaving 19 bases between. Germline values: CDR1 MGHDK, CDR2 SYGVNS. The CDR3 is 15 amino acids. CDR3 protein: CASTPGTPALNEQFF. As DNA, the CDR3 is TGTGCCAGCACTCCGGGGACTCCGGCGCTCAATGAGCAGTTCTTC.

The chain carries TRBV13 and TRBJ2-3; D remains unclear. This CDR3 is 13 amino acids long. Germline V lookup: CDR1 PRHDT, CDR2 FYEKMQ (reference sequence). V lost 5 bases, J lost 0 bases, and 6 bases lay in between. This CDR3 is CASSVTSTDTQYF. The CDR3 region has the DNA TGTGCCAGCAGCGTCACTAGCACAGATACGCAGTATTTT.

The V and J genes are TRBV5-1 and TRBJ2-3; D is undetermined. CDR3 length: 17 residues. The V gene's germline CDR1 is SGHRS and CDR2 YFSETQ. V was pared by 0 bases and J by 2 bases, with 16 bases between. CDR3 residues: CASSLESRKLSTDTQYF. The CDR3 DNA sequence: TGCGCCAGCAGCTTGGAGTCTAGAAAGTTGTCCACAGATACGCAGTATTTT.

The chain uses TRBV5-1 and TRBJ2-6; D may be TRBD1 (6 bases). Trimming took 2 bases from V and 3 from J, leaving 9 bases between them. CDR1 SGHRS and CDR2 YFSETQ come from the germline V gene. The CDR3 runs 15 residues. This CDR3 is CASSLQGGGANVLTF. The CDR3, as DNA: TGCGCCAGCAGCTTACAGGGTGGTGGGGCCAACGTCCTGACTTTC.

CDR3 sequence reads: CASSQEWGVGETQYF. CDR3 DNA: TGTGCCAGCAGCCAAGAGTGGGGGGTGGGGGAGACCCAGTACTTC. V gene TRBV4-2 combines with J gene TRBJ2-5; D perhaps matches TRBD2 (6 bases). Germline-derived CDR1 and CDR2 are LGHNA and YNFKEQ. Trimming removed 0 bases from V and 5 bases from J, with 13 bases in between. The CDR3 is made up of 15 amino acids.

The chain recombines TRBV24-1 with TRBJ2-1, with 8 bases matching TRBD1. The J segment lost 7 bases and the V segment lost 3 bases, leaving 10 bases of the junction unmatched. The germline CDR1 and CDR2 sequences are KGHDR and SFDVKD. The CDR3 contains 16 residues. CDR3: CATSDPRQGASNEQFF. The CDR3 coding sequence is TGTGCCACCAGTGATCCCCGTCAGGGGGCGTCAAATGAGCAGTTCTTC.

The rearrangement joins TRBV28 to TRBJ1-4; D is perhaps TRBD1 (5 bases). This CDR3 region has 15 residues. Trimming removed 5 bases at V and 4 bases at J, with 14 bases between. Germline V lookup: CDR1 MDHEN, CDR2 SYDVKM. The DNA for the CDR3 is TGTGCCAGCAGTCCCTTTGGGCAGGGTAATGAAAAACTGTTTTTT. Encoded protein: CASSPFGQGNEKLFF.

The chain combines TRBV27 with TRBJ1-1; D is perhaps TRBD1 (5 bases). The V end was cut by 2 bases, the J end by 1 base, with 11 bases between. Germline CDR1 MNHEY, CDR2 SMNVEV (reference sequence). CDR3 size: 15 residues. CDR3 in amino acids: CASSLPGLENTEAFF. CDR3 DNA: TGTGCCAGCAGTTTACCGGGACTCGAGAACACTGAAGCTTTCTTT.